This entry is about one T cell receptor beta chain. Its specificity is not known. These data come from a study of T cell repertoires in cytomegalovirus infection. Study-wide context: It can be stated that public TCR beta signatures indicated CMV infection as well as a matching HLA type. The study, taken as a whole, reports: CMV-specific HLA-C-restricted TCR beta clonotypes dominated the ex vivo response. Based on cumulative public TCR beta family frequency, carriers of CMV plus the relevant HLA were identified.

TCRdb reanalysed the reads using MiXCR and keeps one entry per CDR3 protein. The sample contains around 750,000 distinct CDR3 sequences, approximately 32% of which appear only once. The receptor was derived from a human donor in good health (CMV status not recorded). Some clones in this sample may be carry-over from other donors' samples. The sample here was cultured CD8+ T cells from PBMCs, taken from culture after CMV antigen stimulation.

The CDR3 is CASRTGGYEQYV. The CDR3 nucleotides read TGTGCCAGCAGGACAGGGGGGTACGAGCAGTACGTC. The chain couples TRBV6-1 to TRBJ2-7; 9 bases agree with TRBD1. The J segment lost 4 bases and the V segment lost 6 bases, leaving 1 base of the junction unmatched. CDR1 and CDR2 from the germline V gene are MNHNS and SASEGT. The length of the CDR3 is 12 residues.